Each of the 14 T cell receptor beta chains below was sequenced from the same sample in a study of cytomegalovirus exposure and HLA in healthy donors. 60 Vbeta and 13 Jbeta primers were used in PCR. Using immunoSEQ multiplex PCR, the repertoire was profiled, and TCRdb retains in-frame clones only, with some absent. Here the sample spans 150,000 to 200,000 clones, 78% being singletons. Sequenced input: PBMCs. The source is a young woman in good health and CMV-seropositive.

V and J are TRBV2 and TRBJ1-1, with 8 bases matching TRBD1. The V gene's germline CDR1 is SNHLY and CDR2 FYNNEI. The CDR3 is made up of 16 amino acids. After removal of 6 bases from V and 3 bases from J, the junction contained 12 bases not matched to a gene. This chain's CDR3 is CASRDTDRDRYTEAFF. The CDR3 region has the DNA TGTGCCAGCAGAGATACCGACCGGGACAGGTACACTGAAGCTTTCTTT. The full variable domain, completed using reference TRBV2 and TRBJ1-1, is EPEVTQTPSHQVTQMGQEVILRCVPISNHLYFYWYRQILGQKVEFLVSFYNNEISEKSEIFDDQFSVERPDGSNFTLKIRSTKLEDSAMYFCASRDTDRDRYTEAFFGQGTRLTVV.

The chain employs TRBV29-1 and TRBJ1-2, with D perhaps TRBD1 (6 bases). Trimming stripped 8 bases from V and 8 bases from J, with 18 bases between. The CDR3 has 12 amino acids. Germline V gene data show CDR1 as SQVTM and CDR2 as ANQGSEA. CDR3 protein: CSYRGGREGYTF. CDR3 DNA: TGCAGCTATAGGGGGGGGAGAGAGGGCTACACCTTC.

V usage is TRBV6-6 and J usage is TRBJ2-2; 8 bases line up with TRBD1. The CDR3 totals 13 residues. From germline, CDR1 is MNHNY and CDR2 SVGAGI (reference sequence). V shed 7 bases and J 7 bases; nucleotides not matched to a gene: 5. The CDR3 sequence is CASTRQGYGELFF. DNA for the CDR3: TGTGCCAGCACCCGACAGGGGTACGGGGAGCTGTTTTTT.

The gene calls are TRBV2 and TRBJ1-5, with D possibly TRBD1 on 6 matching bases. The germline V gene encodes CDR1 SNHLY and CDR2 FYNNEI. V shed 3 bases and J shed 3 bases, with 12 bases lying between them. The CDR3 length is 15 residues. Here the CDR3 DNA reads TGTGCCAGCAGTGACCCCCGGGACAACAATCAGCCCCAGCATTTT. This translates into CASSDPRDNNQPQHF.

The rearrangement links TRBV7-9 to TRBJ2-5, with D possibly TRBD1 on 5 matching bases. V gave up 5 bases and J gave up 0 bases, with 10 bases separating them. Looked up from germline, CDR1 is SEHNR and CDR2 is FQNEAQ (reference sequence). The CDR3 loop spans 14 amino acids. CDR3 nucleotide sequence: TGTGCCAGCAGCATGGCAGGGTACCAAGAGACCCAGTACTTC. Translating gives CASSMAGYQETQYF. The variable domain in full, with the rest retrieved from reference TRBV7-9 and TRBJ2-5, is DTGVSQNPRHKITKRGQNVTFRCDPISEHNRLYWYRQTLGQGPEFLTYFQNEAQLEKSRLLSDRFSAERPKGSFSTLEIQRTEQGDSAMYLCASSMAGYQETQYFGPGTRLLVL.

This clone has only one observation. The rearrangement links TRBV27 to TRBJ2-3; maybe TRBD1 (6 bases). With 4 bases removed from V and 4 bases from J, the gap between germline ends came to 12 bases. Looked up from germline, CDR1 is MNHEY and CDR2 is SMNVEV (reference sequence). The CDR3 covers 14 residues. The CDR3: CASSSYRDPDTQYF. The CDR3 DNA reads as TGTGCCAGCAGTTCTTACAGGGACCCAGATACGCAGTATTTT.

This sequence joins TRBV5-1 and TRBJ1-1; 8 nucleotides match TRBD1. CDR1 and CDR2 from the germline V gene are SGHRS and YFSETQ. This CDR3 is built from 14 residues. The V and J ends lost 7 bases and 3 bases, in that order; junction bases with no gene match: 8. The CDR3 bases are TGCGCCAGCCCCGACGGACAGGGAGACACTGAAGCTTTCTTT. Its protein product is CASPDGQGDTEAFF. The variable domain in full, completed from reference TRBV5-1 and TRBJ1-1, reads KAGVTQTPRYLIKTRGQQVTLSCSPISGHRSVSWYQQTPGQGLQFLFEYFSETQRNKGNFPGRFSGRQFSNSRSEMNVSTLELGDSALYLCASPDGQGDTEAFFGQGTRLTVV.

The V and J genes are TRBV19 and TRBJ1-5; 8 positions agree with TRBD1. The CDR3 totals 15 residues. V gave up 4 bases and J gave up 6 bases; unmatched junction bases: 8. Germline-derived CDR1 and CDR2 are LNHDA and SQIVND (reference sequence). CDR3 in DNA: TGTGCCAGTAGTACGGGCAGGGGGCCTAGTCAGCCCCAGCATTTT. It is translated as CASSTGRGPSQPQHF.

The chain uses TRBV5-1 and TRBJ2-1; 13 positions agree with TRBD2. Germline CDR1 SGHRS, CDR2 YFSETQ. The length of the CDR3 is 14 residues. The trim removed 7 bases at V and 7 bases at J, leaving 5 bases unmatched. The CDR3 DNA reads as TGCGCCAGCTTTGGGACTAGCGGGATGAATGAGCAGTTCTTC. Its translation: CASFGTSGMNEQFF.

The chain is built from TRBV5-1 and TRBJ2-3, with a weak D call TRBD2 (6 bases). V lost 4 bases and J lost 3, with 15 bases in between. Germline CDR1 is SGHRS and CDR2 is YFSETQ. CDR3 length: 15 amino acids. CDR3 protein: CASSPLTRSTDTQYF. In DNA form, the CDR3 reads TGCGCCAGCAGCCCCCTGACTAGGTCTACAGATACGCAGTATTTT.

V gene TRBV15 combines with J gene TRBJ1-2; 7 nucleotides align to TRBD1. Trimming removed 3 bases from V and 5 bases from J; junction bases left unmatched: 6. Germline loops: CDR1 LNHNV, CDR2 YYDKDF (reference sequence). The CDR3 has 14 residues. CDR3 coding DNA: TGTGCCACCAGCAGGGGGACAGACATTTATGGCTACACCTTC. This codes for CATSRGTDIYGYTF.

The V gene is TRBV7-7, the J gene TRBJ2-7; 11 nucleotides align to TRBD2. The germline CDR1 and CDR2 sequences are SSHAT and FNYEAQ (reference sequence). This CDR3 region has 15 residues. The CDR3 region is CASDIAGGQYSEQYF. The CDR3 coding sequence is TGTGCTAGCGATATAGCGGGAGGGCAGTACTCCGAGCAGTACTTC.

There are a few counts of this clone. This chain uses TRBV19 with TRBJ1-4; D is unresolved. This CDR3 contains 13 residues. V shed 3 bases and J shed 7 bases, with 9 bases lying between them. Germline-derived CDR1 and CDR2 are LNHDA and SQIVND (reference sequence). The CDR3 reads CASSIGLGEKLFF. The CDR3 nucleotides are TGTGCCAGTAGTATTGGTCTAGGTGAAAAACTGTTTTTT. Combining the CDR3 with reference TRBV19 and TRBJ1-4 gives the whole variable domain DGGITQSPKYLFRKEGQNVTLSCEQNLNHDAMYWYRQDPGQGLRLIYYSQIVNDFQKGDIAEGYSVSREKKESFPLTVTSAQKNPTAFYLCASSIGLGEKLFFGSGTQLSVL.

This clone was seen a few times. CDR3 residues: CASRRQGRHEQYF. The DNA of the CDR3 is TGTGCCAGCAGGCGACAGGGGAGGCACGAGCAGTACTTC. The V gene is TRBV27, the J gene TRBJ2-7; 8 bases map to TRBD1. The length of the CDR3 is 13 residues. The germline V gene has CDR1 MNHEY and CDR2 SMNVEV (reference sequence). The ends lost 6 bases at V and 5 bases at J; junction bases unmatched: 6.